The 25 T cell receptor beta chains below come from one sample, sequenced in a study of blood T cell repertoires in COVID-19. Repertoires were generated with immunoSEQ multiplex PCR, while TCRdb's copy carries only in-frame clones and drops some. Of approximately 68,000 clones detected, 83% appear once; the ten largest clones hold roughly 6%. The source material was peripheral blood. These receptors originate from a woman aged 60-75 years with acute or convalescent COVID-19.

V is TRBV5-1 and J is TRBJ2-1; 10 positions agree with TRBD1. The germline CDR1 and CDR2 sequences are SGHRS and YFSETQ. The CDR3 has 15 amino acids. The ends lost 4 bases at V and 3 bases at J; junction bases unmatched: 4. The CDR3 DNA is TGCGCCAGCAGCCTGACAGGGGGCATCTACAATGAGCAGTTCTTC. It specifies CASSLTGGIYNEQFF.

The rearrangement links TRBV9 to TRBJ1-1; a possible D gene is TRBD1 (5 bases). CDR3 size: 14 residues. Germline-derived CDR1 and CDR2 are SGDLS and YYNGEE. Trimming removed 0 bases at V and 4 bases at J, with 10 bases between. The CDR3 DNA follows: TGTGCCAGCAGCGTAGAAGGGGTGGTCACTGAAGCTTTCTTT. This gives the protein CASSVEGVVTEAFF.

The rearrangement links TRBV9 to TRBJ1-2; maybe TRBD1 (6 bases). This CDR3 region has 13 residues. V lost 0 bases and J lost 7, with 10 bases in between. Germline-derived CDR1 and CDR2 are SGDLS and YYNGEE. CDR3 DNA: TGTGCCAGCAGCGTAGCCCACAGGGCTGGCTACACCTTC. Its protein product is CASSVAHRAGYTF.

V is TRBV6-6 and J is TRBJ1-2; tentative D call: TRBD1 (5 bases). The CDR3 sequence is 12 residues long. CDR1 and CDR2 (germline): MNHNY, SVGAGI (reference sequence). The V and J ends lost 10 bases and 8 bases respectively, with 17 bases between them. For the CDR3, the DNA is TGTGCCACCACACCCAGGGTGGGCGGCTACACCTTC. Its translation is CATTPRVGGYTF.

The chain links TRBV6-1 to TRBJ2-7, with no clear D. The CDR3 totals 13 residues. V was clipped by 5 bases and J by 0 bases, with 8 bases between them. The germline V gene has CDR1 MNHNS and CDR2 SASEGT. CDR3 loop: CASSYRDSYEQYF. DNA for the CDR3: TGTGCCAGCAGTTATAGAGACTCCTACGAGCAGTACTTC.

V is TRBV19 and J is TRBJ1-5, with 8 positions matching TRBD1. The J segment lost 4 bases and the V segment lost 7 bases, leaving 12 bases of the junction unmatched. This CDR3 contains 16 residues. In germline, CDR1 is LNHDA, CDR2 SQIVND (reference sequence). CDR3: CASNPKDRALNQPQHF. As DNA, the CDR3 is TGTGCCAGTAATCCTAAGGACAGGGCTCTGAATCAGCCCCAGCATTTT.

V usage is TRBV7-9 and J usage is TRBJ2-2, with D unclear. The V end was cut by 5 bases, the J end by 0 bases, with 13 bases between. CDR3 length equals 16 residues. Germline assignment: CDR1 SEHNR and CDR2 FQNEAQ (reference sequence). The CDR3 DNA follows: TGTGCCAGCAGCGAAACGAGTTTAGCGAACACCGGGGAGCTGTTTTTT. It specifies CASSETSLANTGELFF.

The chain couples TRBV19 to TRBJ1-1, with TRBD1 as a possible D gene (5 bases). This CDR3 spans 11 amino acids. The V end was cut by 7 bases, the J end by 8 bases, with 11 bases between. The germline gives CDR1 LNHDA, CDR2 SQIVND (reference sequence). CDR3 amino acids: CASIKGEEAFF. Written as DNA, the CDR3 is TGTGCCAGTATAAAAGGGGAAGAAGCTTTCTTT.

The rearrangement links TRBV27 to TRBJ1-1; D is unclear. Trimming stripped 3 bases from V and 1 base from J, with 15 bases between. Germline V CDR1 and CDR2: MNHEY, SMNVEV (reference sequence). The CDR3 has 16 residues. CDR3 in amino acids: CASSFSGSAGNTEAFF. The DNA for the CDR3 is TGTGCCAGCAGTTTCTCGGGGTCCGCCGGGAACACTGAAGCTTTCTTT.

This sequence joins TRBV30 and TRBJ1-5; D gene ambiguous. Trimming took off 0 bases at V and 3 bases at J, with 3 bases between the two ends. Looked up from germline, CDR1 is GTSNPN and CDR2 is SVGIG (reference sequence). This CDR3 has 12 amino acids. The CDR3 nucleotides are TGTGCCTGGAGTGTACTCAATCAGCCCCAGCATTTT. Amino acids: CAWSVLNQPQHF.

The chain recombines TRBV7-9 with TRBJ1-1; TRBD1 agrees at 8 bases. The CDR3 covers 15 residues. Germline values: CDR1 SEHNR, CDR2 FQNEAQ (reference sequence). The V gene end was trimmed by 5 bases and the J gene end by 4 bases; junction bases not matched to a gene: 9. DNA for the CDR3: TGTGCCAGCAGCATCCGGACAGGGAGGTCCACTGAAGCTTTCTTT. It is translated as CASSIRTGRSTEAFF.

This chain joins TRBV5-4 and TRBJ1-1; D is uncertain. This CDR3 has 16 residues. Germline V gives CDR1 SGHNT, CDR2 YYREEE (reference sequence). V was shortened by 3 bases and J by 11 bases, with 26 bases between the two germline ends. Here the CDR3 reads CASSSVIPPRRAGAFF. CDR3 in DNA: TGTGCCAGCAGCTCGGTCATCCCCCCCCGGAGGGCCGGGGCTTTCTTT.

The chain links TRBV5-1 to TRBJ1-3, with TRBD1 matching 10 bases. Unmatched junction bases numbered 9, after V lost 3 bases and J lost 0 bases. In germline, CDR1 is SGHRS, CDR2 YFSETQ. The CDR3 consists of 18 residues. The CDR3 region has the DNA TGCGCCAGCAGCTGGGGACAGGGGACCATTTACTCTGGAAACACCATATATTTT. Protein: CASSWGQGTIYSGNTIYF.

The rearrangement joins TRBV24-1 to TRBJ1-2; 8 bases agree with TRBD1. The CDR3 is made up of 17 amino acids. The ends lost 4 bases at V and 5 bases at J; junction bases unmatched: 14. Germline V gives CDR1 KGHDR, CDR2 SFDVKD. This chain's CDR3 is CATSDHGADREGYGYTF. In DNA, the CDR3 is TGTGCCACCAGTGACCATGGTGCGGACAGGGAGGGATATGGCTACACCTTC.

The chain couples TRBV5-1 to TRBJ2-1, with 12 bases matching TRBD1. Germline values: CDR1 SGHRS, CDR2 YFSETQ. V trimming: 4 bases; J trimming: 10 bases; junction bases outside the gene matches: 6. There are 14 residues in the CDR3. The CDR3 protein is CASSAGQGAWEQFF. CDR3 DNA sequence: TGCGCCAGCAGCGCGGGACAGGGGGCCTGGGAGCAGTTCTTC.

The chain carries TRBV10-1 and TRBJ1-1; D is perhaps TRBD1 (6 bases). CDR1 and CDR2 from the germline V gene are WNHNN and SYGVQD (reference sequence). V was shortened by 2 bases and J by 8 bases, with 9 bases between the two germline ends. The CDR3 has 12 residues. This CDR3 reads CASSEGRGEAFF. The CDR3 region has the DNA TGCGCCAGCAGTGAGGGCAGGGGCGAAGCTTTCTTT.

The rearrangement joins TRBV5-3 to TRBJ2-1; 8 nucleotides align to TRBD2. TRBV5-3 is annotated as an ORF whose role is uncertain. The CDR3 runs to 15 residues. Germline trimming cut 4 bases from V and 8 bases from J; bases unmatched to any gene: 11. The CDR3 nucleotides read TGTGCCAGAAGCCCGGAAGGGACTAGTTTCCATGAGCAGTTCTTC. Its protein is CARSPEGTSFHEQFF.

This clone was observed a single time. The CDR3 loop reads CASSSNRGWNEQFF. CDR3 bases: TGTGCCAGCAGCTCGAACAGGGGTTGGAATGAGCAGTTCTTC. This sequence joins TRBV5-4 and TRBJ2-1; the match to TRBD1 covers 7 bases. The V gene end was trimmed by 3 bases and the J gene end by 7 bases; junction bases not matched to a gene: 7. Germline CDR1 and CDR2: SGHNT and YYREEE (reference sequence). This CDR3 comprises 14 residues.

The V gene is TRBV5-1, the J gene TRBJ2-2, with TRBD1 matching over 8 bases. Germline CDR1 SGHRS, CDR2 YFSETQ. There are 15 residues in the CDR3. V trimming: 2 bases; J trimming: 1 base; junction bases outside the gene matches: 1. This CDR3 reads CASSFGTGNTGELFF. DNA of the CDR3: TGCGCCAGCAGCTTCGGGACAGGGAACACCGGGGAGCTGTTTTTT.

The rearrangement uses TRBV6-1 and TRBJ2-3; D not resolved. There are 13 residues in the CDR3. Trimming left V 2 bases short and J 4 bases short, with 7 bases between. CDR1 and CDR2 from the germline V gene are MNHNS and SASEGT. CDR3 in DNA: TGTGCCAGCAGTGAATTACTCGCAGATACGCAGTATTTT. Amino acids: CASSELLADTQYF.

The chain is built from TRBV13 and TRBJ1-1; a possible D gene is TRBD1 (6 bases). The CDR3 is 12 residues long. Per the germline V gene, CDR1 is PRHDT and CDR2 is FYEKMQ (reference sequence). V was clipped by 3 bases and J by 4 bases, with 6 bases between them. The CDR3 reads CASSFRGTEAFF. The CDR3, as DNA: TGTGCCAGCAGCTTCAGGGGCACTGAAGCTTTCTTT. Full variable domain (remainder filled in from reference TRBV13 and TRBJ1-1): AAGVIQSPRHLIKEKRETATLKCYPIPRHDTVYWYQQGPGQDPQFLISFYEKMQSDKGSIPDRFSAQQFSDYHSELNMSSLELGDSALYFCASSFRGTEAFFGQGTRLTVV.

The chain carries TRBV5-1 and TRBJ1-1; TRBD1 might be the D (6 bases). The CDR3 runs 14 residues. Looked up from germline, CDR1 is SGHRS and CDR2 is YFSETQ. V shed 3 bases and J shed 4 bases, with 13 bases lying between them. CDR3 residues: CASSSGQFLTEAFF. CDR3 DNA: TGCGCCAGCAGCTCCGGACAGTTCCTCACTGAAGCTTTCTTT.

The gene calls are TRBV7-3 and TRBJ2-1, with D perhaps TRBD2 (6 bases). This CDR3 comprises 14 residues. Germline CDR1 reads SGHTA; CDR2 reads FQGTGA. V was trimmed by 2 bases and J by 9 bases, leaving 14 bases between them. The DNA for the CDR3 is TGTGCCAGCAGCTTAGCGCAGGTCGGGAGTGAGCAGTTCTTC. Its protein product is CASSLAQVGSEQFF.

The J gene is TRBJ2-2, the V gene TRBV3-1 (or the pseudogene TRBV3-2), with D possibly TRBD2 on 6 matching bases. The CDR3 extends over 17 amino acids. The germline gives CDR1 LGHDT, CDR2 YNNKEL (reference sequence). Trimming removed 0 bases from V and 4 bases from J, with 15 bases in between. The CDR3 is CASSQDAGSGFTGELFF. In DNA form, the CDR3 reads TGTGCCAGCAGCCAAGACGCCGGTAGCGGATTCACCGGGGAGCTGTTTTTT.

The J gene is TRBJ2-7, the V gene TRBV5-4; the D gene is possibly TRBD2 (5 bases). Germline CDR1 reads SGHNT; CDR2 reads YYREEE (reference sequence). The germline V and J ends were trimmed by 3 bases and 0 bases, with 10 bases remaining between them. CDR3 length equals 14 residues. This CDR3 is CASSYRGFSYEQYF. CDR3 bases: TGTGCCAGCAGCTACCGGGGATTCTCCTACGAGCAGTACTTC.